These 10 T cell receptor beta chains came from one sample sequenced in a study of a mutant IDH1 vaccine in newly diagnosed glioma. The repertoire was sequenced with immunoSEQ multiplex PCR; TCRdb's copy has only in-frame clones and lacks some. The table has roughly 32,000 clones, 89% seen once; the top ten hold 2% to 2.5%. Their recognized antigens are unknown. Time point meaning: week 47, end of study. One vaccine dose held 300 ug of mutant IDH1 20-mer peptide and came with topical imiquimod. The sequencing used PBMCs, collected from a glioma patient whose treatment included an IDH1 peptide vaccine. The receptors were sampled from a man aged 35 to 55 with glioma.

DNA for the CDR3: TGTGCCAGCGAAGGGAACACTGAAGCTTTCTTT. Translated: CASEGNTEAFF. The V call is TRBV28, the J call TRBJ1-1; D is undetermined. The ends were cut back, 8 bases at V and 1 base at J, with 5 bases in the middle. CDR3 length: 11 amino acids. Germline CDR1 and CDR2: MDHEN and SYDVKM.

The chain couples TRBV4-1 to TRBJ2-1; 8 bases fit TRBD2. This CDR3 comprises 17 residues. Per the germline V gene, CDR1 is MGHRA and CDR2 is YSYEKL. V gave up 0 bases and J gave up 2 bases; unmatched junction bases: 6. In DNA form, the CDR3 reads TGCGCCAGCAGCCAAGATCAGCAGCGGGGGACCTACAATGAGCAGTTCTTC. It specifies CASSQDQQRGTYNEQFF.

The genes are TRBV7-2 and TRBJ2-5; maybe TRBD1 (5 bases). This CDR3 has 15 amino acids. The germline V gene encodes CDR1 SGHTA and CDR2 FQGNSA. Trimming took off 1 base at V and 3 bases at J, with 12 bases between the two ends. CDR3 amino acids: CASSLVLRQKETQYF. In DNA, the CDR3 is TGTGCCAGCAGCTTAGTACTCCGACAGAAAGAGACCCAGTACTTC.

J is TRBJ1-5 and V is TRBV30; 10 bases match TRBD1. This CDR3 spans 14 amino acids. The V segment lost 7 bases and the J segment 5 bases; nucleotides outside the gene matches: 8. Germline V gene sequence: CDR1 GTSNPN, CDR2 SVGIG (reference sequence). CDR3 DNA sequence: TGTGCCTTGTCCCGGGACAGGGGAGATCAGCCCCAGCATTTT. Translation gives CALSRDRGDQPQHF.

This chain joins TRBV19 and TRBJ2-3; 7 bases agree with TRBD1. The CDR3 sequence is 14 residues long. Trimming at V came to 6 bases and at J to 3 bases, leaving 6 bases not matched to a gene. Germline CDR1 reads LNHDA; CDR2 reads SQIVND (reference sequence). CDR3 amino acids: CASRDRLGTDTQYF. The CDR3 DNA reads as TGTGCCAGTAGGGACAGGTTGGGGACAGATACGCAGTATTTT. Looking up the rest from reference TRBV19 and TRBJ2-3 gives the full variable domain: DGGITQSPKYLFRKEGQNVTLSCEQNLNHDAMYWYRQDPGQGLRLIYYSQIVNDFQKGDIAEGYSVSREKKESFPLTVTSAQKNPTAFYLCASRDRLGTDTQYFGPGTRLTVL.

The chain links TRBV12-5 to TRBJ2-3; 8 nucleotides agree with TRBD1. Unmatched junction bases numbered 11, after V lost 1 base and J lost 2 bases. CDR3 length equals 18 residues. Germline loops: CDR1 LGHNT, CDR2 FRNRAP. The CDR3 DNA reads TGTGCTAGTGGTTTGGACCCCCACCGGACAGGGAACACAGATACGCAGTATTTT. Residues: CASGLDPHRTGNTDTQYF.

This clone showed up just a few times. The sample holds other DNA sequences that translate to the same CDR3. J is TRBJ2-1 and V is TRBV7-2; no clear D gene. V was cut by 5 bases and J by 5 bases, with 13 bases left in between. CDR1 SGHTA and CDR2 FQGNSA come from the germline V gene. This CDR3 is built from 14 residues. The CDR3 here is CASSPENRDNEQFF. The CDR3 nucleotides read TGTGCCAGCAGCCCGGAAAACCGGGACAATGAGCAGTTCTTC.

This chain connects TRBV7-8 to TRBJ1-4; possibly TRBD1 for D (5 bases). This CDR3 is 17 amino acids long. V lost 3 bases, J lost 5 bases, and 19 bases lay in between. Per germline, CDR1 SGHVS and CDR2 FQNEAQ. CDR3 region: CASSFTKHPGPNEKLFF. The CDR3 bases are TGTGCCAGCAGCTTCACCAAACACCCGGGACCCAATGAAAAACTGTTTTTT.

This chain connects TRBV4-1 to TRBJ1-4; D is undetermined. The CDR3 runs 15 residues. Germline lookup yields CDR1 MGHRA and CDR2 YSYEKL. The V end lost 0 bases, the J end lost 8 bases, and 13 bases lay between the germline ends. CDR3 in DNA: TGCGCCAGCAGCCAAGATCTGGGAGCTGCGGAAAAACTGTTTTTT. Residues: CASSQDLGAAEKLFF.

V and J are TRBV6-1 and TRBJ2-5; D is unclear. The CDR3 contains 14 residues. The V gene lost 3 bases and the J gene lost 1 base, with 9 bases spanning the gap. CDR1 is MNHNS and CDR2 is SASEGT in the germline V gene. The CDR3 loop reads CASSDKGGQETQYF. The DNA for the CDR3 is TGTGCCAGCAGTGATAAAGGCGGCCAAGAGACCCAGTACTTC.